This TCR beta chain was sequenced in a study of cytomegalovirus exposure and HLA in healthy donors. Study context: Later, an analysis reported that the 110 or so validation repertoires had used the same platform as the 500 to 750 first-cohort repertoires. Overall study findings and caveats: A later analysis found first-cohort TCR clusters tended to co-occur in the approximately 110 validation repertoires. Cytomegalovirus association was assigned to around 150 TCR beta chains.

Comment on this clone: Antigen specificity is unknown. A read error likely explains this, since a far larger clone differs by one base.

Assay: immunoSEQ multiplex PCR; the TCRdb copy retains only in-frame clones and omits some. The sample has some 44,000 clones, approximately 90% seen once; the top ten hold over 5%. Germline V CDR1 and CDR2: SGHKS, YYEKEE (reference sequence). The CDR3 extends over 16 amino acids. V dropped 4 bases and J dropped 8 bases, with 22 bases sitting between them. The clonotype originates from a man between 18 and 35 years old in good health and CMV-seronegative. This chain uses TRBV5-5 with TRBJ2-1; D may be TRBD1 (7 bases). Sequencing was performed on PBMCs. CDR3 DNA sequence: TGTGCCAGCAGCCAAGATTGGAGCAGGGGGGCCGATGAGCAGTTCTTC. Protein product: CASSQDWSRGADEQFF. The full variable domain, with the rest looked up from reference TRBV5-5 and TRBJ2-1, is DAGVTQSPTHLIKTRGQQVTLRCSPISGHKSVSWYQQVLGQGPQFIFQYYEKEERGRGNFPDRFSARQFPNYSSELNVNALLLGDSALYLCASSQDWSRGADEQFFGPGTRLTVL.